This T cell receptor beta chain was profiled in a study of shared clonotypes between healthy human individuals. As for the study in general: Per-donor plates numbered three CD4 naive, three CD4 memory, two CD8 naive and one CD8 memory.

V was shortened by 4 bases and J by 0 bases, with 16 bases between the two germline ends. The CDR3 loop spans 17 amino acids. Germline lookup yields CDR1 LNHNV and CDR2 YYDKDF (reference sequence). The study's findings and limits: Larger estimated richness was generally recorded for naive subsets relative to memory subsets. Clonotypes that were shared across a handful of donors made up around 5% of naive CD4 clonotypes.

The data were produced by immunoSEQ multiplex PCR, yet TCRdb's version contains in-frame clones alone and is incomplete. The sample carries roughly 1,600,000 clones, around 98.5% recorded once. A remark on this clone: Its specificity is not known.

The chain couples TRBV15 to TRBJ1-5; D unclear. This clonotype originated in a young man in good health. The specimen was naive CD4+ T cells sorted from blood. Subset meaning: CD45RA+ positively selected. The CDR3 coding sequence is TGTGCCACCAGCAAAGCGAACAGTCAATATAGCAATCAGCCCCAGCATTTT. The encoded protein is CATSKANSQYSNQPQHF.